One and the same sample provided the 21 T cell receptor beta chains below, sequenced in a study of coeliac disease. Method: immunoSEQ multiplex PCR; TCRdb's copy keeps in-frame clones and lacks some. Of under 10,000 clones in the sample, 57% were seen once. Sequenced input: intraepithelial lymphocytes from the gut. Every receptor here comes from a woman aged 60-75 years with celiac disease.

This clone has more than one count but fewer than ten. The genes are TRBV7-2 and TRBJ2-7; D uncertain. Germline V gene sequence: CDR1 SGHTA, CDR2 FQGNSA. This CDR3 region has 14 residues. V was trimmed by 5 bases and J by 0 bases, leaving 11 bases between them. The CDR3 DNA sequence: TGTGCCAGCAGCCTTGACTGGTACTCCTACGAGCAGTACTTC. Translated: CASSLDWYSYEQYF.

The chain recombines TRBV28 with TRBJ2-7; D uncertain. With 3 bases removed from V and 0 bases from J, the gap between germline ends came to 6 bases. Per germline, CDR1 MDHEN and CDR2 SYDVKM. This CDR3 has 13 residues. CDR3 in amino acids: CASSLSYSYEQYF. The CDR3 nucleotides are TGTGCCAGCAGTTTGTCCTACTCCTACGAGCAGTACTTC.

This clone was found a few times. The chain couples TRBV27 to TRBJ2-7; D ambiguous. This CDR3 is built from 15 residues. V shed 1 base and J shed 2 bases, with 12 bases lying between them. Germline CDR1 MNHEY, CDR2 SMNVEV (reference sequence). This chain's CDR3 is CASSLCGHPPYEQYF. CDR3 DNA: TGTGCCAGCAGTTTATGCGGCCATCCCCCCTACGAGCAGTACTTC.

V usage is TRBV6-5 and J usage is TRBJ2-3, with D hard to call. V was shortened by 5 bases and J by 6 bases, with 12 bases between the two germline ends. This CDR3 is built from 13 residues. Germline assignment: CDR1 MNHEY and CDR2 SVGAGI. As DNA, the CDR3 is TGTGCCAGCAGTCGCCCGGTTGCGGATACGCAGTATTTT. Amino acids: CASSRPVADTQYF.

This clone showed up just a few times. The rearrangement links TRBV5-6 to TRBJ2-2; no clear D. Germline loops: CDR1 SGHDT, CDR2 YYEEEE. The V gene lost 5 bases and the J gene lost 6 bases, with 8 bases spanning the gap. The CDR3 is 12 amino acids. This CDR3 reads CASSSFAGELFF. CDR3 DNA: TGTGCCAGCAGTTCTTTCGCCGGGGAGCTGTTTTTT. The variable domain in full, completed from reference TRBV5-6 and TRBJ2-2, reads DAGVTQSPTHLIKTRGQQVTLRCSPKSGHDTVSWYQQALGQGPQFIFQYYEEEERQRGNFPDRFSGHQFPNYSSELNVNALLLGDSALYLCASSSFAGELFFGEGSRLTVL.

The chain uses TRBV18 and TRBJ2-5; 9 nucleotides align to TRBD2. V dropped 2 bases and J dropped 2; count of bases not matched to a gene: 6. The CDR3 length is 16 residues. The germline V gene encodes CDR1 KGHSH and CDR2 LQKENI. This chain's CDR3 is CASSPWPSGGQETQYF. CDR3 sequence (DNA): TGTGCCAGCTCACCATGGCCCAGCGGGGGGCAAGAGACCCAGTACTTC.

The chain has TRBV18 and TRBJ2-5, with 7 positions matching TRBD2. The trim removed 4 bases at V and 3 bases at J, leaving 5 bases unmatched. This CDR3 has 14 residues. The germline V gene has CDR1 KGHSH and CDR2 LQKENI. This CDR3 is CASSHLAAEETQYF. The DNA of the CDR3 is TGTGCCAGCTCACACCTAGCGGCTGAAGAGACCCAGTACTTC.

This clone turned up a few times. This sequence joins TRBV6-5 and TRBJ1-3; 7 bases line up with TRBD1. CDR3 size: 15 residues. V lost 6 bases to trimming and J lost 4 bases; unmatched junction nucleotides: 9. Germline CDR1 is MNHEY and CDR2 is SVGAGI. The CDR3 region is CASSSRGFSGNTIYF. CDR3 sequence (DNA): TGTGCCAGCAGCTCCAGGGGGTTTAGCGGAAACACCATATATTTT.

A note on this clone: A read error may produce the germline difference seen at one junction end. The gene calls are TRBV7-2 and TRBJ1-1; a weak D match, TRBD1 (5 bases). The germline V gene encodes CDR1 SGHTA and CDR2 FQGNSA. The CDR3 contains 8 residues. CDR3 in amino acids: CASRQSLF. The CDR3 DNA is TGTGCCAGCCGACAGTCCCTCTTT.

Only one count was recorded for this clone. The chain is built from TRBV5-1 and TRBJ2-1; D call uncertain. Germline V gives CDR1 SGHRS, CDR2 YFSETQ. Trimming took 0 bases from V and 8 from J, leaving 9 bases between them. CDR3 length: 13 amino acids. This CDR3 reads CASSLAGSYEQFF. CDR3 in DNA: TGCGCCAGCAGCTTGGCCGGTTCCTATGAGCAGTTCTTC.

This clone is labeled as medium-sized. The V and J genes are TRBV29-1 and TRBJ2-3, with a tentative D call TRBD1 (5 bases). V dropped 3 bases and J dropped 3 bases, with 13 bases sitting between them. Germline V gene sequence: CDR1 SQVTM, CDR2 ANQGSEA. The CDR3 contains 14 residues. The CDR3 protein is CSVDGVQGTDTQYF. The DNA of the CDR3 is TGCAGCGTTGATGGGGTCCAGGGTACAGATACGCAGTATTTT.

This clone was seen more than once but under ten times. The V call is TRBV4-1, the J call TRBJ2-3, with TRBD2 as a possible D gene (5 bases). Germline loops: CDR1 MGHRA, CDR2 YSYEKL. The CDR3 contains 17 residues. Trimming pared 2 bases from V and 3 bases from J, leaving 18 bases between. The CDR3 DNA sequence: TGCGCCAGCAGCCAATCGATCCGGGATTTAGGAACAGATACGCAGTATTTT. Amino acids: CASSQSIRDLGTDTQYF.

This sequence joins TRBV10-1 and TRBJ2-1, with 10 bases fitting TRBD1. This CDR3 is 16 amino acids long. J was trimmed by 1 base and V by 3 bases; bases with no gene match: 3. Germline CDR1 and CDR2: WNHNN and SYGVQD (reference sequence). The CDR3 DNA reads TGCGCCAGCAGTGATCTGGGACAGGGGTCCTACAATGAGCAGTTCTTC. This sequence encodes CASSDLGQGSYNEQFF.

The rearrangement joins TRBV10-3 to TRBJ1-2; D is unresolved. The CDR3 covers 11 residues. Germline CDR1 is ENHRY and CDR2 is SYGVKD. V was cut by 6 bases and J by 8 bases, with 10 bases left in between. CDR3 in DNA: TGTGCCATCAGGAGGGAGAAGGGCTACACCTTC. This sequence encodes CAIRREKGYTF.

CDR3 protein: CASSSKNPWTSLNYEQYF. CDR3 sequence (DNA): TGTGCCAGCAGTTCGAAGAATCCGTGGACTTCACTGAACTACGAGCAGTACTTC. This chain connects TRBV28 to TRBJ2-7; maybe TRBD2 (5 bases). CDR1 and CDR2 (germline): MDHEN, SYDVKM. This CDR3 has 18 residues. V lost 4 bases and J lost 3, with 25 bases in between. The whole variable domain, filled in from reference TRBV28 and TRBJ2-7, reads DVKVTQSSRYLVKRTGEKVFLECVQDMDHENMFWYRQDPGLGLRLIYFSYDVKMKEKGDIPEGYSVSREKKERFSLILESASTNQTSMYLCASSSKNPWTSLNYEQYFGPGTRLTVT.

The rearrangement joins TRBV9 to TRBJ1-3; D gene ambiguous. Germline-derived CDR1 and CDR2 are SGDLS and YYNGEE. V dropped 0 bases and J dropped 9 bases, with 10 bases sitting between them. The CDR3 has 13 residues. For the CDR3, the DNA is TGTGCCAGCAGCGTAGCCGGTGAGGGCACCATATATTTT. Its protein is CASSVAGEGTIYF.

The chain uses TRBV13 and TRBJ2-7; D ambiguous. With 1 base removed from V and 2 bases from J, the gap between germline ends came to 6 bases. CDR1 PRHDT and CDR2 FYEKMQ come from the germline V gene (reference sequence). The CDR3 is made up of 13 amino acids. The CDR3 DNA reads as TGTGCCAGCAGCTTAGCCGCGACCTACGAGCAGTACTTC. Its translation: CASSLAATYEQYF.

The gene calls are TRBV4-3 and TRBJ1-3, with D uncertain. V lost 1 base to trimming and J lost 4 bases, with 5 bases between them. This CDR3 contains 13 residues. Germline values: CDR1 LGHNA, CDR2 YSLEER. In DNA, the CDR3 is TGCGCCAGCAGCCAAGGGGCCGGAAACACCATATATTTT. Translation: CASSQGAGNTIYF.

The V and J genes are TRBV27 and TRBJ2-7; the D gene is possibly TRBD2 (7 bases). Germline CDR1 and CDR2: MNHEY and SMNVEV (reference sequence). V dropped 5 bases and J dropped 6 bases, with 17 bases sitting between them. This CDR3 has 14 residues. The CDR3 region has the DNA TGTGCCAGCAGTATAGGGGGGGGGTTGACCGAGCAGTACTTC. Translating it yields CASSIGGGLTEQYF.

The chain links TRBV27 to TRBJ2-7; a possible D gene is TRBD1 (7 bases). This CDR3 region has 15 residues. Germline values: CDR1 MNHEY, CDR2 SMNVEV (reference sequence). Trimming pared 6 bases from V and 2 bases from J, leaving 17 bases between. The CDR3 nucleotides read TGTGCCAGCAGCCCAGGGAGGCAGGGGGCCTACGAGCAGTACTTC. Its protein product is CASSPGRQGAYEQYF.

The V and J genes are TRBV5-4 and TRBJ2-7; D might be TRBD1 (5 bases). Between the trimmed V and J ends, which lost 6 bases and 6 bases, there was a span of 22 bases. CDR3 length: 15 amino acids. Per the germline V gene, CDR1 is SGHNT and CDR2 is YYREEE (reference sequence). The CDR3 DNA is TGTGCCAGCAACCTCTTGGGCGTAGGGGCAGCCGAGCAGTACTTC. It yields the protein CASNLLGVGAAEQYF.